This TCR beta chain was recorded in a study of blood T cell repertoires in COVID-19. Study background: Researchers got acute and convalescent COVID-19 samples from the United States, Italy and Spain. PBMCs, B-cell-depleted T cells, or T cells provided the cDNA or gDNA that made up the material.

Libraries were prepared by immunoSEQ multiplex PCR; TCRdb keeps only in-frame clonotypes and omits some of them. The sample contains about 39,000 clones, around 87% of which appear only once. The TCR comes from a man aged 50 to 59 with active or convalescent COVID-19. Material: peripheral blood.

The CDR3 coding sequence is TGTGCCAGCAGCGTCCTGACTAGCGGGAGGGATACGCAGTATTTT. Translated: CASSVLTSGRDTQYF. The chain links TRBV5-6 to TRBJ2-3, with 13 bases matching TRBD2. V trimming: 4 bases; J trimming: 6 bases; junction bases outside the gene matches: 5. CDR1 is SGHDT and CDR2 is YYEEEE in the germline V gene. The CDR3 loop spans 15 amino acids.